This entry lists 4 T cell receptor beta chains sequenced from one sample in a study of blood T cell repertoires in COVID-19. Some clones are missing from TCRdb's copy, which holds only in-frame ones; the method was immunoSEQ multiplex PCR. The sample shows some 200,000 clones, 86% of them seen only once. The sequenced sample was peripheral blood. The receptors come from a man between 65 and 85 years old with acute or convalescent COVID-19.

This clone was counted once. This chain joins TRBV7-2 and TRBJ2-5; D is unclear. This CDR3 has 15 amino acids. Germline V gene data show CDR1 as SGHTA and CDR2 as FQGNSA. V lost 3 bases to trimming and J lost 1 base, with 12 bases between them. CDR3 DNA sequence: TGTGCCAGCAGCTTTCCGACTGAGCCCCAAGAGACCCAGTACTTC. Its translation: CASSFPTEPQETQYF.

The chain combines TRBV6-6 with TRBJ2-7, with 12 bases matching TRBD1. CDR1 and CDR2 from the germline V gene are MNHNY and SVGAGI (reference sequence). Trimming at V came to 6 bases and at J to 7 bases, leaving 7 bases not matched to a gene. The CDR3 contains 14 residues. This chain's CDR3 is CASSRDRGLGEQYF. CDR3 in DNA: TGTGCCAGCAGCCGGGACAGGGGGCTAGGTGAGCAGTACTTC.

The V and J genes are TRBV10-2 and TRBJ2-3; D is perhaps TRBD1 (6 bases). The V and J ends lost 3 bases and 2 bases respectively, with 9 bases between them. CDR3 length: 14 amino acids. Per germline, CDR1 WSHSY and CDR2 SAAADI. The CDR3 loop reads CASSEGTYTDTQYF. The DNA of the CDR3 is TGCGCCAGCAGTGAAGGGACATACACAGATACGCAGTATTTT.

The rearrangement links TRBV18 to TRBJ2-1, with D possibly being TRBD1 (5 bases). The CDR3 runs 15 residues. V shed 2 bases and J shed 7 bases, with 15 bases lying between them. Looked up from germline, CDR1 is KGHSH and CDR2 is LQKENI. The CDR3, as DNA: TGTGCCAGCTCACCAAGGCTAGGGGTGTGGAATGAGCAGTTCTTC. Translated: CASSPRLGVWNEQFF.